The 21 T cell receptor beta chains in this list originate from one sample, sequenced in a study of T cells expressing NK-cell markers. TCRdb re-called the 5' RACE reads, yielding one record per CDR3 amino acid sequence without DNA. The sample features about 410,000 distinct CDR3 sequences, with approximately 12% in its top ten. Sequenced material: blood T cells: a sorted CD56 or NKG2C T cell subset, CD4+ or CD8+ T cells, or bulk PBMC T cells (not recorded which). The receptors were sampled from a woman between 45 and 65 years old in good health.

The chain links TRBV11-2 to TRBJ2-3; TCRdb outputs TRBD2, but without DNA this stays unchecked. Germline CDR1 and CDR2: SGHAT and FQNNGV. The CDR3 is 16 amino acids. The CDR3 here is CASSLVGGSMTDTQYF.

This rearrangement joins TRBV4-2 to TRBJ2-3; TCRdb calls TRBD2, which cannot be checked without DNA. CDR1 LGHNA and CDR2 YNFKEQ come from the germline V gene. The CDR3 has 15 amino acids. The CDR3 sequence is CASSQSSRRADTQYF.

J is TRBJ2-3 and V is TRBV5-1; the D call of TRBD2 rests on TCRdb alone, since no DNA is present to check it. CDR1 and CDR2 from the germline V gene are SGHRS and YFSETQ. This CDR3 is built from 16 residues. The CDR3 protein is CASSWGGAHHTDTQYF.

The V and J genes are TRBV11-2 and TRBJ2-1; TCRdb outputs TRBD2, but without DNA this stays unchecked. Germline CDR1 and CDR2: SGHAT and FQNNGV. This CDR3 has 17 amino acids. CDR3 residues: CASSFFRAGGSLVEQFF.

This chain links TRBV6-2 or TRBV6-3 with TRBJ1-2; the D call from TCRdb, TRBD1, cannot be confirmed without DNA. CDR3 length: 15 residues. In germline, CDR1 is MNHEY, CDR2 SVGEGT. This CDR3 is CASSSQIQGFYGYTF.

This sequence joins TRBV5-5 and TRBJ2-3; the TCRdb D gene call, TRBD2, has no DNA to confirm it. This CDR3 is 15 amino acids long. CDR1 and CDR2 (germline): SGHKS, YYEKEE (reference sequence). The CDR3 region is CASSFLAGGGDTQYF.

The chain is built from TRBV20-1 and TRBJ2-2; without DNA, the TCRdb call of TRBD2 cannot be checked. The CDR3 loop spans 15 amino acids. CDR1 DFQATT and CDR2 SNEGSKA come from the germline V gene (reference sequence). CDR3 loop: CSAREDGSGTGELFF.

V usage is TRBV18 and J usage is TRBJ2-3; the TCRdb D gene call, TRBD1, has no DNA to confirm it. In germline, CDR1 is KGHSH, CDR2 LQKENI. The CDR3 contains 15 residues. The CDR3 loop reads CASSPGQGPTDTQYF.

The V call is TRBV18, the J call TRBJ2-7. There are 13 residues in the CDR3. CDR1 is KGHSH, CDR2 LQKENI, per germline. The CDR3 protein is CASSPPNGYEQYF.

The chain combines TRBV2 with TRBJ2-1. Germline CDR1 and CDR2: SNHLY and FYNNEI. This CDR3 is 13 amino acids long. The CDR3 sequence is CASRVAGAFEQFF.

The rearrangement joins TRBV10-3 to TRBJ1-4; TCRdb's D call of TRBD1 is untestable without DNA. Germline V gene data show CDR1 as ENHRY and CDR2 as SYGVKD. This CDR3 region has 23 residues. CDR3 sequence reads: CAIPLRPPASGQGRKVANEKLFF.

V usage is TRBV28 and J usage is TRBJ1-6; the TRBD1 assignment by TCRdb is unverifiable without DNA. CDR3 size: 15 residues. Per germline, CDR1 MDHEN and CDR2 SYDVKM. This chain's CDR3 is CASSNHRGQNSPLHF.

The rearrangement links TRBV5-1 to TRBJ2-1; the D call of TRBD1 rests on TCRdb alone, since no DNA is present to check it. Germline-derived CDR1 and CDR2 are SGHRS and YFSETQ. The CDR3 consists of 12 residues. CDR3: CATGTEFGEQFF.

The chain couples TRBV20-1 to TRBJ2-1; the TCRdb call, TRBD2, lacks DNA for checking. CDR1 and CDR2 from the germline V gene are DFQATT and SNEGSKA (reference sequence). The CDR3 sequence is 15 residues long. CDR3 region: CSALSEGHSYNEQFF.

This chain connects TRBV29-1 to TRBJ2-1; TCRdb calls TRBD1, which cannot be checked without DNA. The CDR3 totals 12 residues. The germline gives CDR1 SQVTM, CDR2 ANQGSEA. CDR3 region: CSLLGAYNEQFF.

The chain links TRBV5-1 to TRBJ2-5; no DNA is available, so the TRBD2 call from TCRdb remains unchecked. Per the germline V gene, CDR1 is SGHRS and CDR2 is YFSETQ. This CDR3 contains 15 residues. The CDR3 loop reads CASNMGGRVEETQYF.

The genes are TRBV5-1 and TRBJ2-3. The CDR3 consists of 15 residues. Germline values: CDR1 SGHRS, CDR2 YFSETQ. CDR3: CASSLAKRGRDTQYF.

The CDR3 loop reads CASSVGDGPWYTF. V gene TRBV9 combines with J gene TRBJ1-2. In germline, CDR1 is SGDLS, CDR2 YYNGEE. The CDR3 spans 13 residues.

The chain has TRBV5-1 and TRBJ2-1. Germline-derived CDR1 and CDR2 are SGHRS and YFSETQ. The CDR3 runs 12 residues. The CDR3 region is CASSKQDNEQFF. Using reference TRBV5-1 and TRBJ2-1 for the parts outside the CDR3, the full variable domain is KAGVTQTPRYLIKTRGQQVTLSCSPISGHRSVSWYQQTPGQGLQFLFEYFSETQRNKGNFPGRFSGRQFSNSRSEMNVSTLELGDSALYLCASSKQDNEQFFGPGTRLTVL.

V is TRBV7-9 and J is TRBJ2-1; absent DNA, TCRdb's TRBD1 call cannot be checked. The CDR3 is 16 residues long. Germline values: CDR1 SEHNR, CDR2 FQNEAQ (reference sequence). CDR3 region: CASSPAGGQGYNEQFF. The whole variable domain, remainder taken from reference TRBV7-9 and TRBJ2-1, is DTGVSQNPRHKITKRGQNVTFRCDPISEHNRLYWYRQTLGQGPEFLTYFQNEAQLEKSRLLSDRFSAERPKGSFSTLEIQRTEQGDSAMYLCASSPAGGQGYNEQFFGPGTRLTVL.

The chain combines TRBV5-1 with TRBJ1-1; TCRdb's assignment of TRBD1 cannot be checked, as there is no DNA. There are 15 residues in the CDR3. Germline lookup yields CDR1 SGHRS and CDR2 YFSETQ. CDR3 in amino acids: CASSRGTGINTEAFF.